This TCR beta chain was sequenced during a study of shared clonotypes between healthy human individuals. General study results and limits: The naive CD4 repertoires of several donors were compared, and approximately 4.5% of clonotypes were shared.

The germline CDR1 and CDR2 sequences are MDHEN and SYDVKM. The CDR3 runs 14 residues. Trimming took off 2 bases at V and 3 bases at J, with 10 bases between the two ends. Sequencing was performed with immunoSEQ multiplex PCR; in TCRdb, only in-frame clones are kept and a portion is missing. Of roughly 1,000,000 clones listed, more than 75% are singletons. The count of this clone is one. Its antigen is unknown. The V and J genes are TRBV28 and TRBJ2-5, with a tentative D call TRBD1 (6 bases). The sequence came from a man aged 18 to 29 in good health. Some clones in this sample may be carry-over from other donors' samples. Sequenced: memory CD4+ T cells from PBMCs. Subset here: CD45RA-negative fraction. The CDR3 DNA is TGTGCCAGCAGTTTACAGGGGAAGGAAGAGACCCAGTACTTC. Its translation is CASSLQGKEETQYF.